These 32 T cell receptor beta chains originate from one sample sequenced in a study of blood T cell repertoires in COVID-19. Method: immunoSEQ multiplex PCR; TCRdb's copy keeps in-frame clones and lacks some. The data hold around 120,000 clones, with around 90% observed a single time. Sequenced: peripheral blood. These receptors came from a man in his 60s with COVID-19, enrolled during active disease.

This clone occurred a few times. This chain links TRBV2 with TRBJ1-1; 7 nucleotides match TRBD1. The CDR3 extends over 13 amino acids. Germline loops: CDR1 SNHLY, CDR2 FYNNEI. The ends lost 7 bases at V and 7 bases at J; junction bases unmatched: 9. The CDR3: CASNIGTDLEAFF. CDR3 in DNA: TGTGCCAGCAATATAGGGACAGACCTTGAAGCTTTCTTT. The full variable domain, rest sourced from reference TRBV2 and TRBJ1-1, is EPEVTQTPSHQVTQMGQEVILRCVPISNHLYFYWYRQILGQKVEFLVSFYNNEISEKSEIFDDQFSVERPDGSNFTLKIRSTKLEDSAMYFCASNIGTDLEAFFGQGTRLTVV.

This clone was seen just once. CDR3 residues: CASRPQTGGSSPLHF. In DNA, the CDR3 is TGTGCCAGCAGACCTCAAACAGGGGGCAGTTCACCCCTCCACTTT. The chain links TRBV28 to TRBJ1-6; 9 nucleotides line up with TRBD1. V trimming: 6 bases; J trimming: 9 bases; junction bases outside the gene matches: 9. This CDR3 comprises 15 residues. Germline lookup yields CDR1 MDHEN and CDR2 SYDVKM.

The chain couples TRBV7-9 to TRBJ2-3; D ambiguous. V was shortened by 4 bases and J by 4 bases, with 9 bases between the two germline ends. Germline CDR1 reads SEHNR; CDR2 reads FQNEAQ (reference sequence). The CDR3 runs to 13 residues. The CDR3 here is CASSSPLADTQYF. The CDR3 DNA is TGTGCCAGCAGCTCGCCTCTAGCAGATACGCAGTATTTT. The full variable domain, rest sourced from reference TRBV7-9 and TRBJ2-3, is DTGVSQNPRHKITKRGQNVTFRCDPISEHNRLYWYRQTLGQGPEFLTYFQNEAQLEKSRLLSDRFSAERPKGSFSTLEIQRTEQGDSAMYLCASSSPLADTQYFGPGTRLTVL.

The rearrangement joins TRBV30 to TRBJ2-7, with TRBD1 identical over 10 bases. The length of the CDR3 is 15 residues. CDR1 and CDR2 (germline): GTSNPN, SVGIG (reference sequence). V shed 3 bases, J shed 5 bases, and the junction held 10 bases outside the gene matches. In nucleotides, the CDR3 is TGTGCCTGGAGGTTGACAGGGGGCATCGTCCACGAGCAGTACTTC. Amino acid sequence: CAWRLTGGIVHEQYF. The whole variable domain, remainder taken from reference TRBV30 and TRBJ2-7, is SQTIHQWPATLVQPVGSPLSLECTVEGTSNPNLYWYRQAAGRGLQLLFYSVGIGQISSEVPQNLSASRPQDRQFILSSKKLLLSDSGFYLCAWRLTGGIVHEQYFGPGTRLTVT.

The chain uses TRBV11-3 and TRBJ2-7, with 7 bases fitting TRBD1. V lost 5 bases and J lost 3; bases outside the gene matches: 10. The CDR3 covers 15 residues. CDR1 SGHNT and CDR2 YENEEA come from the germline V gene. This chain's CDR3 is CASSAPGQPYYEQYF. The CDR3 nucleotides are TGTGCCAGCAGCGCACCGGGACAGCCGTACTACGAGCAGTACTTC.

The rearrangement links TRBV19 to TRBJ2-1, with D possibly matching TRBD2 (5 bases). The germline CDR1 and CDR2 sequences are LNHDA and SQIVND (reference sequence). The V gene lost 3 bases and the J gene lost 6 bases, with 12 bases spanning the gap. This CDR3 contains 14 residues. CDR3 sequence (DNA): TGTGCCAGTAGTATCGGCGGAGGTAGCAATGAGCAGTTCTTC. Residues: CASSIGGGSNEQFF.

This chain uses TRBV4-2 with TRBJ1-1; D is perhaps TRBD1 (5 bases). Trimming removed 1 base at V and 2 bases at J, with 11 bases between. Germline assignment: CDR1 LGHNA and CDR2 YNFKEQ. The CDR3 runs 15 residues. The CDR3 DNA sequence: TGTGCCAGCAGCCAAGGCCGACAGACCAACACTGAAGCTTTCTTT. Translating it yields CASSQGRQTNTEAFF.

The rearrangement links TRBV3-1 (or the pseudogene TRBV3-2) to TRBJ1-4; 9 bases are a match to TRBD1. J gave up 6 bases and V 1 base, and 9 bases lay outside the gene matches. The germline gives CDR1 LGHDT, CDR2 YNNKEL (reference sequence). The CDR3 consists of 17 residues. The DNA for the CDR3 is TGTGCCAGCAGCCAAGCCCGCAACAGGGGGCCTGATGAAAAACTGTTTTTT. The encoded protein is CASSQARNRGPDEKLFF.

The chain links TRBV28 to TRBJ2-4; 9 bases are shared with TRBD1. The J segment lost 8 bases and the V segment lost 7 bases, leaving 9 bases of the junction unmatched. Germline loops: CDR1 MDHEN, CDR2 SYDVKM. CDR3 length equals 14 residues. CDR3 nucleotide sequence: TGTGCCAGCACCCCAGGGACAGGGCGGGACATTCAGTACTTC. As protein: CASTPGTGRDIQYF.

This clone was recorded once. This chain uses TRBV28 with TRBJ1-5; D call uncertain. CDR1 is MDHEN, CDR2 SYDVKM, per germline. V was shortened by 1 base and J by 5 bases, with 9 bases between the two germline ends. The CDR3 length is 14 residues. The CDR3 bases are TGTGCCAGCAGTTTATTTAGAGGGTATCAGCCCCAGCATTTT. It specifies CASSLFRGYQPQHF.

V usage is TRBV13 and J usage is TRBJ2-5; TRBD1 is a possible D gene (5 bases). Germline CDR1 reads PRHDT; CDR2 reads FYEKMQ (reference sequence). Trimming shortened V by 2 bases and J by 1 base, and 8 bases separated the two germline ends. The CDR3 length is 14 residues. The DNA for the CDR3 is TGTGCCAGCAGCTTACGTGGGGCCCAAGAGACCCAGTACTTC. Its translation: CASSLRGAQETQYF.

This clone was detected a few times. This rearrangement joins TRBV11-2 to TRBJ2-1; 11 bases are shared with TRBD2. The length of the CDR3 is 16 residues. The V gene's germline CDR1 is SGHAT and CDR2 FQNNGV. Trimming cost V 5 bases and J 6 bases; bases outside gene matches: 9. The CDR3 DNA sequence: TGTGCCAGCAGCCCAAGCGGGACTAGCGGTTTCAATGAGCAGTTCTTC. Amino acid sequence: CASSPSGTSGFNEQFF.

The chain links TRBV19 to TRBJ1-5, with D hard to call. CDR1 is LNHDA and CDR2 is SQIVND in the germline V gene (reference sequence). CDR3 size: 14 residues. Trimming shortened V by 0 bases and J by 5 bases, and 8 bases separated the two germline ends. CDR3 amino acids: CASSIERQDQPQHF. In nucleotides, the CDR3 is TGTGCCAGTAGTATAGAGAGACAAGATCAGCCCCAGCATTTT.

The genes are TRBV30 and TRBJ2-3, with a possible D match to TRBD2 (6 bases). Germline V gene sequence: CDR1 GTSNPN, CDR2 SVGIG (reference sequence). V was clipped by 2 bases and J by 1 base, with 10 bases between them. CDR3 length: 14 amino acids. CDR3 DNA: TGTGCCTGGAGTAAGTCGGGGGGCACAGATACGCAGTATTTT. Encoded protein: CAWSKSGGTDTQYF.

The chain has TRBV24-1 and TRBJ2-5; 12 positions agree with TRBD2. V shed 5 bases, J shed 3 bases, and the junction held 6 bases outside the gene matches. CDR1 and CDR2 (germline): KGHDR, SFDVKD. The CDR3 covers 16 residues. CDR3 residues: CATSANRLAGEETQYF. In DNA, the CDR3 is TGTGCCACCAGTGCTAACCGACTAGCGGGAGAAGAGACCCAGTACTTC.

In this sample, this clone turned up once. The rearrangement links TRBV15 to TRBJ2-3; D may be TRBD2 (5 bases). The V gene's germline CDR1 is LNHNV and CDR2 YYDKDF (reference sequence). The CDR3 contains 14 residues. V dropped 4 bases and J dropped 2 bases, with 10 bases sitting between them. CDR3 nucleotide sequence: TGTGCCACCAGCAAGAGCGGTTTCACAGATACGCAGTATTTT. It codes for CATSKSGFTDTQYF.

J is TRBJ2-1 and V is TRBV6-5; TRBD2 matches at 8 bases. There are 13 residues in the CDR3. CDR1 is MNHEY, CDR2 SVGAGI, per germline. V gave up 6 bases and J gave up 8 bases; unmatched junction bases: 6. CDR3 in amino acids: CASRRTSRDEQFF. The CDR3 nucleotides are TGTGCCAGCAGGAGGACTAGCCGGGATGAGCAGTTCTTC.

The chain combines TRBV6-6 with TRBJ2-7; D not certain. The CDR3 runs 15 residues. Trimming cost V 1 base and J 0 bases, with 10 bases left between them. From germline, CDR1 is MNHNY and CDR2 SVGAGI (reference sequence). The CDR3 DNA follows: TGTGCCAGCAGTTACTTGGGCAGGTCCTCCTACGAGCAGTACTTC. As protein: CASSYLGRSSYEQYF.

The chain recombines TRBV25-1 with TRBJ2-3, with D perhaps TRBD2 (6 bases). The germline CDR1 and CDR2 sequences are MGHDK and SYGVNS. V was cut by 2 bases and J by 4 bases, with 16 bases left in between. This CDR3 comprises 16 residues. The CDR3 spells CASSEPQVEGPDTQYF. CDR3 coding DNA: TGTGCCAGCAGTGAACCCCAAGTGGAGGGACCAGATACGCAGTATTTT.

In this sample, this clone turned up once. V and J are TRBV14 and TRBJ2-1; TRBD2 might be the D (5 bases). Germline V gives CDR1 SGHDN, CDR2 FVKESK. The CDR3 contains 16 residues. V lost 4 bases to trimming and J lost 0 bases, with 13 bases between them. CDR3 in amino acids: CASSLRTGISYNEQFF. CDR3 DNA: TGTGCCAGCAGCCTGCGAACGGGAATCTCCTACAATGAGCAGTTCTTC.

The table lists this clone with many counts. The chain employs TRBV29-1 and TRBJ1-2, with D perhaps matching TRBD1 (6 bases). The V gene's germline CDR1 is SQVTM and CDR2 ANQGSEA. This CDR3 spans 13 amino acids. V was trimmed by 4 bases and J by 4 bases, leaving 13 bases between them. For the CDR3, the DNA is TGCAGCGTTGGAGGGGGTTCTGGCTATGGCTACACCTTC. It yields the protein CSVGGGSGYGYTF.

The chain couples TRBV19 to TRBJ1-4; D is unresolved. Germline CDR1 reads LNHDA; CDR2 reads SQIVND (reference sequence). The CDR3 runs to 15 residues. V lost 5 bases and J 0 bases, leaving 10 bases between the germline ends. CDR3 region: CASSSRLATNEKLFF. The CDR3 nucleotides are TGTGCCAGTAGTTCGCGCCTTGCAACTAATGAAAAACTGTTTTTT. The whole variable domain, filled in from reference TRBV19 and TRBJ1-4, reads DGGITQSPKYLFRKEGQNVTLSCEQNLNHDAMYWYRQDPGQGLRLIYYSQIVNDFQKGDIAEGYSVSREKKESFPLTVTSAQKNPTAFYLCASSSRLATNEKLFFGSGTQLSVL.

This sequence joins TRBV11-1 and TRBJ1-4; no clear D gene. The germline V and J ends were trimmed by 3 bases and 8 bases, with 13 bases remaining between them. Germline values: CDR1 SGHAT, CDR2 FQDESV (reference sequence). This CDR3 has 14 residues. CDR3 amino acids: CASSFGVATEKLFF. The CDR3 nucleotides are TGTGCCAGCAGCTTCGGCGTAGCCACCGAAAAACTGTTTTTT.

In its sample, this clone was seen once. The rearrangement joins TRBV11-3 to TRBJ2-2; D unresolved. Germline V gene sequence: CDR1 SGHNT, CDR2 YENEEA. This CDR3 is 12 amino acids long. Trimming left V 3 bases short and J 7 bases short, with 6 bases between. In DNA, the CDR3 is TGTGCCAGCAGCTTTCGGGTCGGGGAGCTGTTTTTT. It encodes CASSFRVGELFF.

The CDR3 spells CSARGNEQYF. CDR3 nucleotides: TGCAGTGCCCGAGGTAACGAGCAGTACTTC. V usage is TRBV20-1 and J usage is TRBJ2-7; D unclear. The V end lost 6 bases, the J end lost 5 bases, and 8 bases lay between the germline ends. CDR1 and CDR2 (germline): DFQATT, SNEGSKA (reference sequence). The CDR3 length is 10 residues.

The chain employs TRBV11-2 and TRBJ2-1; 10 positions match TRBD2. With 9 bases clipped from V and 3 bases from J, the junction kept 11 bases outside the gene matches. Germline V gives CDR1 SGHAT, CDR2 FQNNGV. The CDR3 loop spans 16 amino acids. For the CDR3, the DNA is TGTGCCAGTCGAACAAAAGCGGGAGGGAACTACAATGAGCAGTTCTTC. Its protein is CASRTKAGGNYNEQFF.

J is TRBJ2-2 and V is TRBV2; 7 nucleotides agree with TRBD2. Germline values: CDR1 SNHLY, CDR2 FYNNEI. CDR3 size: 14 residues. The junction had 4 bases not matched to a gene; V was cut back by 9 bases and J by 0 bases. CDR3 DNA: TGTGCCAGTAAGCTAGCGGCGAACACCGGGGAGCTGTTTTTT. It specifies CASKLAANTGELFF.

The chain has TRBV30 and TRBJ2-3, with 11 bases identical to TRBD2. The ends lost 4 bases at V and 9 bases at J; junction bases unmatched: 3. The length of the CDR3 is 12 residues. From germline, CDR1 is GTSNPN and CDR2 SVGIG (reference sequence). The CDR3 loop is CAWKVAGGTQYF. DNA for the CDR3: TGTGCCTGGAAGGTAGCGGGAGGGACGCAGTATTTT.

This chain uses TRBV18 with TRBJ1-2; 7 bases line up with TRBD1. The V segment lost 2 bases and the J segment 3 bases; nucleotides outside the gene matches: 9. This CDR3 is 16 amino acids long. Germline loops: CDR1 KGHSH, CDR2 LQKENI. CDR3 sequence (DNA): TGTGCCAGCTCACCAAGGAGAGACAGGGTGGACTATGGCTACACCTTC. This codes for CASSPRRDRVDYGYTF.

The J gene is TRBJ1-6, the V gene TRBV28, with D perhaps TRBD1 (6 bases). This CDR3 is 15 amino acids long. Germline V gene sequence: CDR1 MDHEN, CDR2 SYDVKM. Deletions cut 10 bases from V and 2 bases from J, with 15 bases between. The CDR3 loop is CATQGGRAYNSPLHF. CDR3 sequence (DNA): TGTGCCACCCAAGGGGGGAGGGCCTATAATTCACCCCTCCACTTT.

The CDR3 sequence is CASSGRENTGELFF. In DNA form, the CDR3 reads TGTGCCAGTAGCGGCCGGGAAAACACCGGGGAGCTGTTTTTT. The rearrangement joins TRBV19 to TRBJ2-2, with D possibly being TRBD2 (5 bases). The CDR3 sequence is 14 residues long. Trimming stripped 6 bases from V and 2 bases from J, with 10 bases between. Germline lookup yields CDR1 LNHDA and CDR2 SQIVND (reference sequence).

CDR3 amino acids: CASSIQGQGQNEQFF. The CDR3 bases are TGTGCCAGTAGTATACAGGGACAGGGTCAGAATGAGCAGTTCTTC. The chain uses TRBV19 and TRBJ2-1, with 9 bases aligning to TRBD1. V lost 2 bases and J lost 7; bases outside the gene matches: 6. Germline V gene lookup returns CDR1 LNHDA and CDR2 SQIVND (reference sequence). The CDR3 loop spans 15 amino acids.